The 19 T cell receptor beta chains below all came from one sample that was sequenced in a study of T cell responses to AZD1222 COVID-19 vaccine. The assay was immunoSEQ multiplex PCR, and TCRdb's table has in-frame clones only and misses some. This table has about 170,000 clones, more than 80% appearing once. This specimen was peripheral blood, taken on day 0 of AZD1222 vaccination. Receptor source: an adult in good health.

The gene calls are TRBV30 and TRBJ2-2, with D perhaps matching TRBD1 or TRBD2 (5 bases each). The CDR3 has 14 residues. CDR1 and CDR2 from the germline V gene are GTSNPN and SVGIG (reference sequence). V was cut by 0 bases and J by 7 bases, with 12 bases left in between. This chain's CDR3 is CAWSVWGSYGELFF. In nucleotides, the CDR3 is TGTGCCTGGAGTGTTTGGGGGTCGTACGGGGAGCTGTTTTTT.

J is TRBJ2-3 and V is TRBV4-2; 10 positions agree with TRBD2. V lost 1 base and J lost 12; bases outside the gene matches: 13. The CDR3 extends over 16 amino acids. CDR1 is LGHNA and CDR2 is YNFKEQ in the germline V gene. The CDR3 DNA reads TGTGCCAGCAGCCAAGCAAAGGTAGCGGGGGGCCCATACCAGTATTTT. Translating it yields CASSQAKVAGGPYQYF.

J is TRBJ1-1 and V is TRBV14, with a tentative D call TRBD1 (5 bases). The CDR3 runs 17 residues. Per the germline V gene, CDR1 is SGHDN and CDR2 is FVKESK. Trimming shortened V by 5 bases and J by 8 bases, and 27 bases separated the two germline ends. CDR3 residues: CASSGPRGLGGRTEAFF. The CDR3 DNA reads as TGTGCCAGCAGCGGTCCCCGAGGTCTTGGGGGAAGGACGGAAGCTTTCTTT.

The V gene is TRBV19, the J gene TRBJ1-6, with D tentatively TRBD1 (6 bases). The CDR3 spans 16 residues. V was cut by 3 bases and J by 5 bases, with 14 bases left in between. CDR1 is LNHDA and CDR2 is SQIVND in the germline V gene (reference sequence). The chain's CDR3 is CASSIRWGADNSPLHF. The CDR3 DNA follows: TGTGCCAGTAGTATCCGGTGGGGGGCCGATAATTCACCCCTCCACTTT.

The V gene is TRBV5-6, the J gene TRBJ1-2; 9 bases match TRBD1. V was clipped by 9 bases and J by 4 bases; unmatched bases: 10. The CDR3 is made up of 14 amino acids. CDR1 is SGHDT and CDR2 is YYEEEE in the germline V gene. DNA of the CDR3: TGTGCCACTCTAACCACAGGGGGCGGCTATGGCTACACCTTC. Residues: CATLTTGGGYGYTF.

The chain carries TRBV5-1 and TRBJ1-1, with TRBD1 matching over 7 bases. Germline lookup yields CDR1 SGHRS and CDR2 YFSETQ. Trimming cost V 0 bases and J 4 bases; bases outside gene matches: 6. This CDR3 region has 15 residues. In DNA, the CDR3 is TGCGCCAGCAGCTTGGAATTTACAGGGGTCACTGAAGCTTTCTTT. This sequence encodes CASSLEFTGVTEAFF.

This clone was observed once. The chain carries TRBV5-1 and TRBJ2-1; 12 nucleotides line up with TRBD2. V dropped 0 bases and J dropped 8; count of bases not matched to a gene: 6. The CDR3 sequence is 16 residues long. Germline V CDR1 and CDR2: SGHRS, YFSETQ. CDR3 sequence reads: CASSLDASGGADEQFF. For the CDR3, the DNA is TGCGCCAGCAGCTTGGATGCTAGCGGGGGGGCCGATGAGCAGTTCTTC.

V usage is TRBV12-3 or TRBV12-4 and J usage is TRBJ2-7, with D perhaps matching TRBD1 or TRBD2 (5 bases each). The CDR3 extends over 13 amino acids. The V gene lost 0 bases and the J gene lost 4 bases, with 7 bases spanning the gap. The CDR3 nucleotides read TGTGCCAGCAGTTTAGCGTGGGGGTACGAGCAGTACGTC. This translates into CASSLAWGYEQYV.

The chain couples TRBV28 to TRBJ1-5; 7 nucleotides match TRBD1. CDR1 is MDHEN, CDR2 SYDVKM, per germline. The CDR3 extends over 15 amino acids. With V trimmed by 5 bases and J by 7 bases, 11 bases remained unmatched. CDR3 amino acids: CASSIPLGGGQPQHF. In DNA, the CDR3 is TGTGCCAGCAGTATCCCGTTAGGGGGCGGGCAGCCCCAGCATTTT.

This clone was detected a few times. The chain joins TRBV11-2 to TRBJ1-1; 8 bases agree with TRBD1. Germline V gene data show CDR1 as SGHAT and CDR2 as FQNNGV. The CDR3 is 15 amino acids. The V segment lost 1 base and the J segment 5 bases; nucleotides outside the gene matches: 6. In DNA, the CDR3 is TGTGCCAGCAGCTTAGCCGACAGGGGAGGGACTGAAGCTTTCTTT. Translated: CASSLADRGGTEAFF.

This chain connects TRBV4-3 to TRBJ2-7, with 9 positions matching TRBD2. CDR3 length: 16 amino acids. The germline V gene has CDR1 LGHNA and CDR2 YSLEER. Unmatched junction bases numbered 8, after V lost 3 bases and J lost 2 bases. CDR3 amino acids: CASSHVSGGSAYEQYF. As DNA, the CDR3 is TGCGCCAGCAGCCATGTTAGCGGGGGCTCCGCCTACGAGCAGTACTTC.

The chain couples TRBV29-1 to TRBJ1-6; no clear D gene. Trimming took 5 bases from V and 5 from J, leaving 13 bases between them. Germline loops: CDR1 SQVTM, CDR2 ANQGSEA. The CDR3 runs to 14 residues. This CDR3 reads CSVRFQQNNSPLHF. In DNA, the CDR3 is TGCAGCGTTCGATTTCAGCAGAATAATTCACCCCTCCACTTT.

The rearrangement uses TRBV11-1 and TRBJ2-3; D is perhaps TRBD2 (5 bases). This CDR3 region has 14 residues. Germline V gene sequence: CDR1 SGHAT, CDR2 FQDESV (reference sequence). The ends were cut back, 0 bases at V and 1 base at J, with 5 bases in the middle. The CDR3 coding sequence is TGTGCCAGCAGCTTAGCGCGGGGCACAGATACGCAGTATTTT. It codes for CASSLARGTDTQYF.

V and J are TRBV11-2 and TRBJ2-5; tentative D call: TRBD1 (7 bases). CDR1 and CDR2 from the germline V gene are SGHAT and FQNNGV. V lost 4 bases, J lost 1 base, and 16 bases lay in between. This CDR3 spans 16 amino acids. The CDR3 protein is CASSSEGGQLQETQYF. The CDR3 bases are TGTGCCAGCAGCTCCGAGGGGGGACAGCTCCAAGAGACCCAGTACTTC. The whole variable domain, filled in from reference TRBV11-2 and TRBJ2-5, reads EAGVAQSPRYKIIEKRQSVAFWCNPISGHATLYWYQQILGQGPKLLIQFQNNGVVDDSQLPKDRFSAERLKGVDSTLKIQPAKLEDSAVYLCASSSEGGQLQETQYFGPGTRLLVL.

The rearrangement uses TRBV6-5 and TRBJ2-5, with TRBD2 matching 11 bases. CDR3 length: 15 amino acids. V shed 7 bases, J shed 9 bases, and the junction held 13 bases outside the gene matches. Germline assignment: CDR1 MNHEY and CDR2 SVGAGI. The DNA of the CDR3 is TGTGCCAGCACCCCCGAGGCTAGCGGGGGGTTGGCCCAGTACTTC. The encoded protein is CASTPEASGGLAQYF.

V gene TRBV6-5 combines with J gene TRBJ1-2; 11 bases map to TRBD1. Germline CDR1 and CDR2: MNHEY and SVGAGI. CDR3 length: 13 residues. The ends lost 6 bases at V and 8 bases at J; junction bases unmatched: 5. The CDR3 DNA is TGTGCCAGCAGCGGACAGGGGGCCGCAGGCTACACCTTC. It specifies CASSGQGAAGYTF.

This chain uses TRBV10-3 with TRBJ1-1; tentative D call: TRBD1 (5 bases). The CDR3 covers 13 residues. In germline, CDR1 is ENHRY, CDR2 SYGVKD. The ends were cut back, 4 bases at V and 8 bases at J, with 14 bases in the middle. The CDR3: CAISGPEQEEAFF. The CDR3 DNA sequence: TGTGCCATCAGTGGACCCGAACAGGAGGAAGCTTTCTTT.

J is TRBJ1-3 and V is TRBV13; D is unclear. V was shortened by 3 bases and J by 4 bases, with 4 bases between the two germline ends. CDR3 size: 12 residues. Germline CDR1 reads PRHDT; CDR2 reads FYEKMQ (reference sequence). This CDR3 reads CASSFGGNTIYF. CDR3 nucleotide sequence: TGTGCCAGCAGCTTTGGGGGAAACACCATATATTTT.

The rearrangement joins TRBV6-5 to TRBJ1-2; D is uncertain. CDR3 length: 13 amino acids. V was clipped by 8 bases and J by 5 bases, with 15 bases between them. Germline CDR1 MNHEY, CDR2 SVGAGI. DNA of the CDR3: TGTGCCAGCGCTACGGAGGTTGGGTATGGCTACACCTTC. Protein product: CASATEVGYGYTF.